This TCR beta chain derives from a study of blood T cells in healthy people across ages. From germline, CDR1 is SQVTM and CDR2 ANQGSEA. The CDR3 is 13 residues long. As to this clonotype: The junction does not match germline at one end; this may be a read error.

A second PCR, run for roughly 7 to 12 cycles, used a sample-barcoded 5' primer plus a J-beta primer mix. At least 2.5 million CDR3-containing paired-end reads were obtained per sample. TCRdb redid the calling of the 5' RACE reads with MiXCR, one entry per CDR3 protein. This table holds roughly 800,000 distinct CDR3 sequences, nearly 60% found once. Total RNA amounts of at least 6 micrograms were extracted per sample. V usage is TRBV29-1 and J usage is TRBJ2-1, with D perhaps given as TRBD1 or TRBD2 (5 bases each). The sample comprised blood. This clonotype originated in a man aged 25 to 40 in good health. CDR3 sequence (DNA): TGCAGCGTTGGAGGGTGGGGGTTCAATGGGCAGTTCTTC. Residues: CSVGGWGFNGQFF.